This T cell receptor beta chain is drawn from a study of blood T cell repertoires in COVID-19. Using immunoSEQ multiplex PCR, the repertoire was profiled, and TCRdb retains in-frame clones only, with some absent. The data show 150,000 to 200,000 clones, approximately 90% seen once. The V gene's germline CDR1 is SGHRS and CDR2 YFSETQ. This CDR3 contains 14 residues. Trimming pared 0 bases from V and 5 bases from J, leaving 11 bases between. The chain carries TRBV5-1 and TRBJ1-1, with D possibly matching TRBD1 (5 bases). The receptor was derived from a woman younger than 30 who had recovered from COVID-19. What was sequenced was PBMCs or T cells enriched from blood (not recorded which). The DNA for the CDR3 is TGCGCCAGCAGCTTGGTGGCAGGGAAGACTGAAGCTTTCTTT. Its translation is CASSLVAGKTEAFF.